The 15 T cell receptor beta chains presented below share a single source sample, sequenced in a study of high-grade serous ovarian cancer treatment subgroups. Tumor tissue was taken before any definitive surgery or chemotherapy was given. The method was immunoSEQ multiplex PCR; TCRdb's version includes in-frame clones alone and lacks a portion of them. The repertoire holds more than 35,000 clones, with 75% to 85% as singletons. Sequencing was performed on tumor tissue. These TCRs come from a human donor with high-grade serous ovarian cancer.

On this clone itself: Additional DNA sequences in this sample encode the identical CDR3. The chain has TRBV7-2 and TRBJ2-6; D is ambiguous. V lost 6 bases and J 4 bases, leaving 4 bases between the germline ends. The CDR3 length is 12 residues. CDR1 and CDR2 (germline): SGHTA, FQGNSA. The CDR3, as DNA: TGTGCCAGCAGGGGAGGGGCCAACGTCCTGACTTTC. It yields the protein CASRGGANVLTF.

The J gene is TRBJ1-2, the V gene TRBV4-1, with D possibly being TRBD1 (5 bases). Trimming removed 4 bases from V and 6 bases from J, with 18 bases in between. Germline lookup yields CDR1 MGHRA and CDR2 YSYEKL. This CDR3 has 15 residues. The DNA of the CDR3 is TGCGCCAGCAGCCCACAGGACCGACGAACTGATGGCTACACCTTC. Translation gives CASSPQDRRTDGYTF.

The chain joins TRBV4-3 to TRBJ2-7; tentatively, D is TRBD2 (5 bases). CDR3 length: 17 residues. CDR1 is LGHNA and CDR2 is YSLEER in the germline V gene. V was pared by 0 bases and J by 6 bases, with 21 bases between. The CDR3 DNA is TGCGCCAGCAGCCAAGATCGTGGGGAGAGCCTCGCGGCCGAGCAGTACTTC. This codes for CASSQDRGESLAAEQYF.

The V gene is TRBV10-2, the J gene TRBJ2-1; D is possibly TRBD2 (6 bases). V was clipped by 6 bases and J by 4 bases, with 13 bases between them. There are 14 residues in the CDR3. Germline lookup yields CDR1 WSHSY and CDR2 SAAADI. CDR3 DNA: TGCGCCAGCAGAGGGGAGGATGGGTACAATGAGCAGTTCTTC. Its protein product is CASRGEDGYNEQFF.

This clone was seen a few times. This chain uses TRBV6-8 with TRBJ2-1; 7 positions match TRBD2. The V segment lost 11 bases and the J segment 9 bases; nucleotides outside the gene matches: 13. The germline V gene has CDR1 MNHGY and CDR2 SAAAGT. The CDR3 spans 13 residues. Here the CDR3 DNA reads TGTGCCCCTCGTGGGGGAGGGCCGGGTGAGCAGTTCTTC. Translation: CAPRGGGPGEQFF.

This clone showed up just a few times. The chain is built from TRBV2 and TRBJ1-1, with D tentatively TRBD1 (5 bases). From germline, CDR1 is SNHLY and CDR2 FYNNEI. This CDR3 has 12 residues. The germline V and J ends were trimmed by 7 bases and 6 bases, with 12 bases remaining between them. CDR3 amino acids: CASIRELPEAFF. The CDR3 nucleotides are TGTGCCAGCATCAGGGAGTTGCCTGAAGCTTTCTTT.

This chain uses TRBV12-5 with TRBJ2-1; D might be TRBD2 (5 bases). The V end lost 5 bases, the J end lost 0 bases, and 11 bases lay between the germline ends. Germline CDR1 LGHNT, CDR2 FRNRAP. CDR3 size: 15 residues. The CDR3 DNA is TGTGCTAGTGGTCACGGGATTAGCTCCTACAATGAGCAGTTCTTC. Its protein product is CASGHGISSYNEQFF.

CDR3 amino acids: CASSLGTSYEQYF. The CDR3 DNA reads as TGTGCCAGCAGCCTTGGAACCTCCTACGAGCAGTACTTC. The rearrangement links TRBV9 to TRBJ2-7; D gene unclear. The V gene's germline CDR1 is SGDLS and CDR2 YYNGEE. V lost 4 bases, J lost 0 bases, and 8 bases lay in between. CDR3 size: 13 residues.

This clone was seen a few times. The J gene is TRBJ2-1, the V gene TRBV19, with D tentatively TRBD1 or TRBD2 (6 bases each). The CDR3 contains 12 residues. Deletions cut 3 bases from V and 12 bases from J, with 12 bases between. Germline lookup yields CDR1 LNHDA and CDR2 SQIVND (reference sequence). The CDR3 here is CASSMEEGGQFF. CDR3 sequence (DNA): TGTGCCAGTAGTATGGAGGAGGGGGGGCAGTTCTTC.

V usage is TRBV6-1 and J usage is TRBJ2-7; D not certain. This CDR3 has 15 amino acids. Trimming took off 2 bases at V and 5 bases at J, with 16 bases between the two ends. Germline V CDR1 and CDR2: MNHNS, SASEGT. CDR3 in amino acids: CASSEIQTAMDEQYF. DNA for the CDR3: TGTGCCAGCAGTGAAATCCAAACGGCGATGGACGAGCAGTACTTC.

V and J are TRBV11-2 and TRBJ1-2, with 9 bases fitting TRBD1. V lost 6 bases to trimming and J lost 4 bases; unmatched junction nucleotides: 9. Germline-derived CDR1 and CDR2 are SGHAT and FQNNGV. The CDR3 totals 15 residues. CDR3 bases: TGTGCCAGCAGGGGCCGACAGGGGGAGGGCTATGGCTACACCTTC. The encoded protein is CASRGRQGEGYGYTF.

The chain combines TRBV19 with TRBJ1-4, with a weak D call TRBD1 (5 bases). Germline CDR1 reads LNHDA; CDR2 reads SQIVND (reference sequence). V lost 11 bases to trimming and J lost 8 bases, with 12 bases between them. The CDR3 length is 11 residues. CDR3 nucleotides: TGTGCCTCAGGGTCGGGGGAAAAACTGTTTTTT. Its protein product is CASGSGEKLFF.

This chain joins TRBV28 and TRBJ2-5; D is possibly TRBD2 (5 bases). Trimming pared 8 bases from V and 9 bases from J, leaving 16 bases between. The germline gives CDR1 MDHEN, CDR2 SYDVKM. The CDR3 covers 12 residues. The DNA for the CDR3 is TGTGCCAGCGTCAACGGTCCGCGGGCCCAGTACTTC. This codes for CASVNGPRAQYF.

This clone was seen more than once but under ten times. The J gene is TRBJ1-2, the V gene TRBV4-2; 8 positions agree with TRBD1. Germline V gene data show CDR1 as LGHNA and CDR2 as YNFKEQ. This CDR3 has 14 residues. V trimming: 0 bases; J trimming: 7 bases; junction bases outside the gene matches: 4. The CDR3 spells CASSQDRGLGGYTF. CDR3 in DNA: TGTGCCAGCAGCCAAGACAGGGGGCTGGGTGGCTACACCTTC.

This chain connects TRBV25-1 to TRBJ2-2, with D perhaps TRBD2 (5 bases). Germline CDR1 reads MGHDK; CDR2 reads SYGVNS. This CDR3 has 15 amino acids. With 5 bases removed from V and 5 bases from J, the gap between germline ends came to 15 bases. DNA for the CDR3: TGTGCCAGCAGTATTCAGGCGTCGGGGACCGGGGAGCTGTTTTTT. The encoded protein is CASSIQASGTGELFF.